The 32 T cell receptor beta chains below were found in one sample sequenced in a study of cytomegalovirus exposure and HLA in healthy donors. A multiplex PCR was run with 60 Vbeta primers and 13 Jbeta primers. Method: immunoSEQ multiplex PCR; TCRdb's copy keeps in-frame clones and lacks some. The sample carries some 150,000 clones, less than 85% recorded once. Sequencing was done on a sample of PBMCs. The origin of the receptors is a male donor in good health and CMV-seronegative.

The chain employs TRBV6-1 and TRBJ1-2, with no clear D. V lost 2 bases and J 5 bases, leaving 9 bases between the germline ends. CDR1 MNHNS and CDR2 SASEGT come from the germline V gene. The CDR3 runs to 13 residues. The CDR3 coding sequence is TGTGCCAGCAGTGAATTGGCAGAATATGGCTACACCTTC. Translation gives CASSELAEYGYTF.

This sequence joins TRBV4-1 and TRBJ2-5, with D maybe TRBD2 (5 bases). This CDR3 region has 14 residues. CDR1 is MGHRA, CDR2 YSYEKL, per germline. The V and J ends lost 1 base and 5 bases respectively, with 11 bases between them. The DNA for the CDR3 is TGCGCCAGCAGCCAAGCACCGGGGTCGGAGACCCAGTACTTC. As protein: CASSQAPGSETQYF.

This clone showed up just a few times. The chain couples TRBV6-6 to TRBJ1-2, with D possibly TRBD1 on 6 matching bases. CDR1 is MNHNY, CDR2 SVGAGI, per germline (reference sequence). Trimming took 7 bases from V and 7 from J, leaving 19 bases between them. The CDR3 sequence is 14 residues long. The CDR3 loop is CASTKGESLGGYTF. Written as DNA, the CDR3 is TGTGCCAGCACGAAGGGGGAGAGTTTAGGTGGCTACACCTTC.

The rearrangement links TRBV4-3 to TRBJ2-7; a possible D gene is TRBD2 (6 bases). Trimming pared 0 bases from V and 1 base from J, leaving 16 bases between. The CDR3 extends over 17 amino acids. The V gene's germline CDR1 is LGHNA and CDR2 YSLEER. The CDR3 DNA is TGCGCCAGCAGCCAAGATTGGGTCGGGAGTGGTTCCTACGAGCAGTACTTC. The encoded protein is CASSQDWVGSGSYEQYF.

CDR3 region: CASTSGAYEQYF. CDR3 in DNA: TGTGCCAGCACTAGCGGGGCCTACGAGCAGTACTTC. The J gene is TRBJ2-7, the V gene TRBV28, with TRBD2 identical over 9 bases. Germline values: CDR1 MDHEN, CDR2 SYDVKM. The V gene end was trimmed by 7 bases and the J gene end by 2 bases; junction bases not matched to a gene: 0. This CDR3 contains 12 residues.

The CDR3 sequence: CASSPHHRNEAFF. In DNA form, the CDR3 reads TGTGCCAGCTCACCACATCACAGGAATGAAGCTTTCTTT. This rearrangement joins TRBV18 to TRBJ1-1; weak D call: TRBD1 (5 bases). Germline-derived CDR1 and CDR2 are KGHSH and LQKENI. V was shortened by 1 base and J by 7 bases, with 10 bases between the two germline ends. The CDR3 spans 13 residues.

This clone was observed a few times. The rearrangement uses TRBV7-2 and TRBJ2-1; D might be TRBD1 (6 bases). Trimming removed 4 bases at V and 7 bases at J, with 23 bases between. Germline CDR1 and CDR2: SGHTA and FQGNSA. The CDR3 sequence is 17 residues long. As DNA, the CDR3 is TGTGCCAGCAGCTCGGCCTCAACATGGGGGCCGGGGAATGAGCAGTTCTTC. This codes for CASSSASTWGPGNEQFF.

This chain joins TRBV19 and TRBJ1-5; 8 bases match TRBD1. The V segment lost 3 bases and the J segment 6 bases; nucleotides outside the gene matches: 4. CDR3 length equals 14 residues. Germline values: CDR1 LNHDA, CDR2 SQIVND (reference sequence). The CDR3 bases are TGTGCCAGTAGTATTGCAGGGGGCGGTCAGCCCCAGCATTTT. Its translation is CASSIAGGGQPQHF. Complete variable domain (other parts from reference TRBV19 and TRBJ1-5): DGGITQSPKYLFRKEGQNVTLSCEQNLNHDAMYWYRQDPGQGLRLIYYSQIVNDFQKGDIAEGYSVSREKKESFPLTVTSAQKNPTAFYLCASSIAGGGQPQHFGDGTRLSIL.

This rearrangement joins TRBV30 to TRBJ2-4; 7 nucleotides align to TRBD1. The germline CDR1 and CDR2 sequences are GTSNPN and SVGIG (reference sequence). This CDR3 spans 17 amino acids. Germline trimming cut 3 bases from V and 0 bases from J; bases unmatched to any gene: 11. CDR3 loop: CAWSEARGSLAKNIQYF. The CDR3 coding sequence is TGTGCCTGGAGCGAAGCCAGGGGGTCTCTAGCCAAAAACATTCAGTACTTC.

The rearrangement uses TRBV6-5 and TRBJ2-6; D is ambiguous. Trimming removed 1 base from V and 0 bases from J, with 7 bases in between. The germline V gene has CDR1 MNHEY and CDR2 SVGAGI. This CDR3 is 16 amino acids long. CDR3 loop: CASSYFAGSGANVLTF. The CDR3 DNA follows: TGTGCCAGCAGTTACTTCGCAGGCTCTGGGGCCAACGTCCTGACTTTC.

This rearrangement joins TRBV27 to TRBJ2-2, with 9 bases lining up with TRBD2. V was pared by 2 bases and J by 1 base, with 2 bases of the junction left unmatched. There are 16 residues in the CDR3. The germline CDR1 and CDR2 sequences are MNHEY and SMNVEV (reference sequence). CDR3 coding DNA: TGTGCCAGCAGTTTAAGCGGGGGGCTGAACACCGGGGAGCTGTTTTTT. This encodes CASSLSGGLNTGELFF.

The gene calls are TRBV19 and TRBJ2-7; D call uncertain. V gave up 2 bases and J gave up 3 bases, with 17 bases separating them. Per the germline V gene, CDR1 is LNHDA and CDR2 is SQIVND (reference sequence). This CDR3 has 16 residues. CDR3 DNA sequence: TGTGCCAGTAGTATACGCCCCGGTAAATTCGGCTACGAGCAGTACTTC. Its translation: CASSIRPGKFGYEQYF.

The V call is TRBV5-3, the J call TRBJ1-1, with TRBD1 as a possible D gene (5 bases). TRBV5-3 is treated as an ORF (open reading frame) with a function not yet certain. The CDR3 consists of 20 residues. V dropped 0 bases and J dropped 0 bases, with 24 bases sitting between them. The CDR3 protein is CARSLEPGLSNGLLNTEAFF. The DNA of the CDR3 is TGTGCCAGAAGCTTGGAGCCAGGGCTCTCAAACGGGCTGCTGAACACTGAAGCTTTCTTT.

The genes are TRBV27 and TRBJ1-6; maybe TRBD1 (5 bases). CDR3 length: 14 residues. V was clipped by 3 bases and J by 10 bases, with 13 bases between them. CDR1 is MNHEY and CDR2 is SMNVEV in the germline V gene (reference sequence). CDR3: CASSFAGQYSPLHF. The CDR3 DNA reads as TGTGCCAGCAGTTTTGCAGGGCAATACTCACCCCTCCACTTT.

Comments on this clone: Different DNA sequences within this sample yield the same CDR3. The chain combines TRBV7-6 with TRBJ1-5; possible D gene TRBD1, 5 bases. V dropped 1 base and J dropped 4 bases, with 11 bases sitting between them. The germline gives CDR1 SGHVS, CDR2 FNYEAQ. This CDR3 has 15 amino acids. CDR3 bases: TGTGCCAGCAGCTTAGGAGGTGGGGGGAATCAGCCCCAGCATTTT. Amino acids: CASSLGGGGNQPQHF. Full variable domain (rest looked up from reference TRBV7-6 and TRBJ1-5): GAGVSQSPRYKVTKRGQDVALRCDPISGHVSLYWYRQALGQGPEFLTYFNYEAQQDKSGLPNDRFSAERPEGSISTLTIQRTEQRDSAMYRCASSLGGGGNQPQHFGDGTRLSIL.

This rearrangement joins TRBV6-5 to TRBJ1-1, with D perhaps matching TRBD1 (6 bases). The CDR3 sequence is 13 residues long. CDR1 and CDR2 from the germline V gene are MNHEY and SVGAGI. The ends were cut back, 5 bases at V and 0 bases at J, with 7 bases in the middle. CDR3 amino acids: CASSRTVNTEAFF. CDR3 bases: TGTGCCAGCAGTCGGACAGTGAACACTGAAGCTTTCTTT.

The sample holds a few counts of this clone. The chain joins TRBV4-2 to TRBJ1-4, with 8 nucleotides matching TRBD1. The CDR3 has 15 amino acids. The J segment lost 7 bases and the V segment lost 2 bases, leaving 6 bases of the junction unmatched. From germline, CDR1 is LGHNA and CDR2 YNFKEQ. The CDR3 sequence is CASSQRQGNGEKLFF. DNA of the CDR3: TGTGCCAGCAGCCAACGACAGGGGAACGGTGAAAAACTGTTTTTT.

CDR3 residues: CAWRDSAKTQYF. The CDR3 DNA is TGTGCCTGGAGGGACAGCGCAAAGACGCAGTACTTC. The rearrangement joins TRBV30 to TRBJ2-7; a weak D match, TRBD1 (6 bases). CDR1 GTSNPN and CDR2 SVGIG come from the germline V gene (reference sequence). The CDR3 spans 12 residues. Trimming removed 3 bases at V and 9 bases at J, with 15 bases between.

The CDR3 DNA sequence: TGTGCTAGTGGTTTGGTATCCAAAAACGGACAGGGCGCCTACAATGAGCAGTTCTTC. The encoded protein is CASGLVSKNGQGAYNEQFF. The chain uses TRBV12-5 and TRBJ2-1; 8 bases are a match to TRBD1. Germline loops: CDR1 LGHNT, CDR2 FRNRAP. V dropped 0 bases and J dropped 2; count of bases not matched to a gene: 12. The CDR3 contains 19 residues.

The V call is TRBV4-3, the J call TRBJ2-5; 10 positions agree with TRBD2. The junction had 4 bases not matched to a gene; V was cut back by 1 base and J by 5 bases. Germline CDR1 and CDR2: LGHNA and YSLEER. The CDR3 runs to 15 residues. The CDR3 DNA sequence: TGCGCCAGCAGCCAAGGAACTAGCGGGGCTGAGACCCAGTACTTC. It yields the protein CASSQGTSGAETQYF.

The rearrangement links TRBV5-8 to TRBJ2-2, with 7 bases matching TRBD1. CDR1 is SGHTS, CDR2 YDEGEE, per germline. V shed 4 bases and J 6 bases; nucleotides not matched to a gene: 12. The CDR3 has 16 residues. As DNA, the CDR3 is TGTGCCAGCAGCCGAGAGGGAGACAGGGTTGCCGGGGAGCTGTTTTTT. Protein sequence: CASSREGDRVAGELFF.

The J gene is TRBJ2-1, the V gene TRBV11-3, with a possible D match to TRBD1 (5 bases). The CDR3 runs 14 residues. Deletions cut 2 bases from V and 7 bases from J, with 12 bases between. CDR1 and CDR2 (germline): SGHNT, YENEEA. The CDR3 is CASSLRSRANEQFF. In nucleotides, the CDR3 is TGTGCCAGCAGCTTACGGTCCAGGGCAAATGAGCAGTTCTTC. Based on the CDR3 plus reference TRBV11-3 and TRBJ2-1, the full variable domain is EAGVVQSPRYKIIEKKQPVAFWCNPISGHNTLYWYLQNLGQGPELLIRYENEEAVDDSQLPKDRFSAERLKGVDSTLKIQPAELGDSAVYLCASSLRSRANEQFFGPGTRLTVL.

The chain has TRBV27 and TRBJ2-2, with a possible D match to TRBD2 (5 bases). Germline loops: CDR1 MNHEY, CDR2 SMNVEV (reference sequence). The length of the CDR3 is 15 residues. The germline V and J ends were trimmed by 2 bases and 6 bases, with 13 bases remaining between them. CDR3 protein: CASSLRGIGSGELFF. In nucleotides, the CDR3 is TGTGCCAGCAGTTTAAGAGGGATAGGTTCCGGGGAGCTGTTTTTT.

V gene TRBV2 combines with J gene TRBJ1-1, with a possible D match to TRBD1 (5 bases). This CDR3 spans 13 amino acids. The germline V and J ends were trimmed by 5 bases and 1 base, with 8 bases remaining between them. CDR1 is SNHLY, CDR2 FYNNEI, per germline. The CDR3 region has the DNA TGTGCCAGCAGTTGGACACAGAACACTGAAGCTTTCTTT. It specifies CASSWTQNTEAFF.

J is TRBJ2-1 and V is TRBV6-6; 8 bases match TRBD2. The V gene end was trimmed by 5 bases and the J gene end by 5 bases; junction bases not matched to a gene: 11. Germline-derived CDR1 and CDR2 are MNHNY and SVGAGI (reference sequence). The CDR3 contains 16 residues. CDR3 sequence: CASSPPSAGANNEQFF. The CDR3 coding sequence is TGTGCCAGCAGTCCGCCGTCAGCGGGGGCCAACAATGAGCAGTTCTTC.

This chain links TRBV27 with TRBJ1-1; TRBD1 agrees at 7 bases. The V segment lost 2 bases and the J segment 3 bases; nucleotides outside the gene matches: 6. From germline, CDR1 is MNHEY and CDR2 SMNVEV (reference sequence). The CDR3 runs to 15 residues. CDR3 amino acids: CASSLVGRGDTEAFF. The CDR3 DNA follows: TGTGCCAGCAGTTTAGTCGGCAGGGGGGACACTGAAGCTTTCTTT.

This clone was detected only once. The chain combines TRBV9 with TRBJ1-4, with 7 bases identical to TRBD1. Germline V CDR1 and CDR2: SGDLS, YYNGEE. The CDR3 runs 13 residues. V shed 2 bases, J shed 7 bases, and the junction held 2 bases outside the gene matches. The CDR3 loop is CASSVGTAEKLFF. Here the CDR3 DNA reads TGTGCCAGCAGCGTGGGGACAGCTGAAAAACTGTTTTTT.

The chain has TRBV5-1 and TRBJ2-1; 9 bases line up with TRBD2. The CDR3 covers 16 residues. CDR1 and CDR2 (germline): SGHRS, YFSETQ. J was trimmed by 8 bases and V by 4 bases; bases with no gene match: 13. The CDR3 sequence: CASSAPGLAPVHEQFF. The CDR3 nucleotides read TGCGCCAGCAGCGCCCCAGGACTAGCGCCCGTGCATGAGCAGTTCTTC.

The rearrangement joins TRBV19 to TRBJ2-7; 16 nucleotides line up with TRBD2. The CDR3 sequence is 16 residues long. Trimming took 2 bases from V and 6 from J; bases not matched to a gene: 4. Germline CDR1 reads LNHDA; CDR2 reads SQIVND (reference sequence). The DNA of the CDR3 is TGTGCCAGTAGTATAATGGGGACTAGCGGGAGGGGCGAGCAGTACTTC. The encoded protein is CASSIMGTSGRGEQYF.

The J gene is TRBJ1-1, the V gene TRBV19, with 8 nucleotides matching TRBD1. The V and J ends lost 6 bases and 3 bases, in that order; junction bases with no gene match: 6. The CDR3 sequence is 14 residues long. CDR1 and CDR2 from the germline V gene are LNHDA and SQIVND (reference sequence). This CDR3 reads CASSLTGGDTEAFF. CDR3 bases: TGTGCCAGTAGCCTAACAGGGGGGGACACTGAAGCTTTCTTT. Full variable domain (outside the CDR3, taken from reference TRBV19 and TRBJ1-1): DGGITQSPKYLFRKEGQNVTLSCEQNLNHDAMYWYRQDPGQGLRLIYYSQIVNDFQKGDIAEGYSVSREKKESFPLTVTSAQKNPTAFYLCASSLTGGDTEAFFGQGTRLTVV.

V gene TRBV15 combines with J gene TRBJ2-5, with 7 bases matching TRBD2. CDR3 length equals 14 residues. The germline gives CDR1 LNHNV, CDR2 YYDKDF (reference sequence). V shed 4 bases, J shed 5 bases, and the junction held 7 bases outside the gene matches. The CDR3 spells CATSTWTSWETQYF. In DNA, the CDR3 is TGTGCCACCAGCACCTGGACTAGTTGGGAGACCCAGTACTTC.

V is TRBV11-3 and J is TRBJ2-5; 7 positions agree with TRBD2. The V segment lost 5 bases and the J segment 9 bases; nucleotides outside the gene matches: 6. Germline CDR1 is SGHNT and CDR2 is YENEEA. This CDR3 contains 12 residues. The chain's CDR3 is CASSPGGGAQYF. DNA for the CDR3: TGTGCCAGCAGCCCGGGGGGTGGCGCCCAGTACTTC. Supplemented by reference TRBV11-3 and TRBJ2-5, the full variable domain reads EAGVVQSPRYKIIEKKQPVAFWCNPISGHNTLYWYLQNLGQGPELLIRYENEEAVDDSQLPKDRFSAERLKGVDSTLKIQPAELGDSAVYLCASSPGGGAQYFGPGTRLLVL.